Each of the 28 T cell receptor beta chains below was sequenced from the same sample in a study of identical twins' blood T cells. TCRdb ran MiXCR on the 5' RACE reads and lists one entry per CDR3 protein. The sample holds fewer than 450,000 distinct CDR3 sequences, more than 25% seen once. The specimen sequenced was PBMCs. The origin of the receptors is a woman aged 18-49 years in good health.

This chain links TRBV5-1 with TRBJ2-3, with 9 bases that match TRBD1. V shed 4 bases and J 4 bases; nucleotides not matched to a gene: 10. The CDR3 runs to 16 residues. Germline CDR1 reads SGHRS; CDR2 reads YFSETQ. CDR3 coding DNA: TGCGCCAGCAGCCCCTTATCGGACAGGGGTGCAGATACGCAGTATTTT. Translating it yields CASSPLSDRGADTQYF. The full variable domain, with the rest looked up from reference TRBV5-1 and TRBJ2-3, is KAGVTQTPRYLIKTRGQQVTLSCSPISGHRSVSWYQQTPGQGLQFLFEYFSETQRNKGNFPGRFSGRQFSNSRSEMNVSTLELGDSALYLCASSPLSDRGADTQYFGPGTRLTVL.

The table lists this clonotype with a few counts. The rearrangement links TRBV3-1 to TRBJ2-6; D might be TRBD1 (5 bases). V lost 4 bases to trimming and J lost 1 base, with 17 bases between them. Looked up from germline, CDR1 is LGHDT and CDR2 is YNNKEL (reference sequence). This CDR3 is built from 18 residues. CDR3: CASSPSGLDRSGANVLTF. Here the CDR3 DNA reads TGTGCCAGCAGCCCCAGTGGTCTAGACAGATCTGGGGCCAACGTCCTGACTTTC.

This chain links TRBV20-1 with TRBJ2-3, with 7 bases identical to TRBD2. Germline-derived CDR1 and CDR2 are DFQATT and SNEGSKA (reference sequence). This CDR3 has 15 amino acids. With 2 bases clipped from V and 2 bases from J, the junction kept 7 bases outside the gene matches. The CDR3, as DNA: TGCAGTGCTAGACCTCCGGGACTATACACAGATACGCAGTATTTT. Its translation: CSARPPGLYTDTQYF.

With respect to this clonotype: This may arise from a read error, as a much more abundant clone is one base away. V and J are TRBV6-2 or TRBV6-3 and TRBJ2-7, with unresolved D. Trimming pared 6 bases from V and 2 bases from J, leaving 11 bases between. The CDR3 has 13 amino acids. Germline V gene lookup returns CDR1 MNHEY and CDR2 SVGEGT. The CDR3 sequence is CASRQGWTYEQYF. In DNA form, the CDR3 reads TGTGCCAGCAGACAAGGGTGGACCTACGAGCAGTACTTC.

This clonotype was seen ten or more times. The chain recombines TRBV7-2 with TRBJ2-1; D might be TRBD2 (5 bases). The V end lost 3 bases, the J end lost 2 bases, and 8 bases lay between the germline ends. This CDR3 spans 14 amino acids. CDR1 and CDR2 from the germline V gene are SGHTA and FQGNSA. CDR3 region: CASSFDGAYNEQFF. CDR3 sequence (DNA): TGTGCCAGCAGCTTTGACGGGGCCTACAATGAGCAGTTCTTC.

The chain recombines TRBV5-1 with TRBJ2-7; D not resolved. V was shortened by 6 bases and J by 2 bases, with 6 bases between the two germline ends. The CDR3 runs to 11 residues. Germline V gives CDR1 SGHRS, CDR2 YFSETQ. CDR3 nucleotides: TGCGCCAGCAAAGGGACCTACGAGCAGTACTTC. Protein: CASKGTYEQYF.

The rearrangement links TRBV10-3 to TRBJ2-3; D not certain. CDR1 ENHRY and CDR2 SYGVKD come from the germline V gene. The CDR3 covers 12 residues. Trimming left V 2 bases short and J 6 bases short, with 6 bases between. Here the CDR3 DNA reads TGTGCCATCAGTGAGAACAGCGATACGCAGTATTTT. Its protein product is CAISENSDTQYF.

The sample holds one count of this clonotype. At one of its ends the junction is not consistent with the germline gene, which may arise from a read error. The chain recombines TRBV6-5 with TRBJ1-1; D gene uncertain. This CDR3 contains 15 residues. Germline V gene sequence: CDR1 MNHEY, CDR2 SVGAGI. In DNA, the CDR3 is TGTGCCGGCAGTCGAGCAGATCAGATGAACACTGAAGCTTTCTTT. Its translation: CAGSRADQMNTEAFF.

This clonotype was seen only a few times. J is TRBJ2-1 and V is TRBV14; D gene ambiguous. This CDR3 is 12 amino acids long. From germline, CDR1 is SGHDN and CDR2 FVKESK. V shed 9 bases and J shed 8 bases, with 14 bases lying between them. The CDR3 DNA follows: TGTGCCAGTAGCACGCCCGGGTATGAGCAGTTCTTC. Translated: CASSTPGYEQFF.

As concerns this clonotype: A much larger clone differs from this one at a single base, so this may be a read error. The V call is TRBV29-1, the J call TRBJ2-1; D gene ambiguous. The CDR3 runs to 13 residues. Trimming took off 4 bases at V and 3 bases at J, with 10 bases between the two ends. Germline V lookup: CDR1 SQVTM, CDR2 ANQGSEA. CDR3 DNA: TGCAGCGTTGGGATAACCTACTACAATGAGCAGTTCTTC. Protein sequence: CSVGITYYNEQFF.

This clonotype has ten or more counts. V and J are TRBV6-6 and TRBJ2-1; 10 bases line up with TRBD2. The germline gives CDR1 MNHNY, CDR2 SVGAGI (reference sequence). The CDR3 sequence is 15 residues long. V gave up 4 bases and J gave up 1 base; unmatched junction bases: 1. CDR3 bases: TGTGCCAGCAGTTTGGGACTAGCGTCCTACAATGAGCAGTTCTTC. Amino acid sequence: CASSLGLASYNEQFF.

In DNA form, the CDR3 reads TGCAGCGTGGCAGGGTTTAGGAACACCGGGGAGCTGTTTTTT. Its protein product is CSVAGFRNTGELFF. The chain joins TRBV29-1 to TRBJ2-2, with D possibly TRBD1 on 5 matching bases. Germline V gene sequence: CDR1 SQVTM, CDR2 ANQGSEA. Trimming took off 6 bases at V and 1 base at J, with 12 bases between the two ends. This CDR3 is built from 14 residues.

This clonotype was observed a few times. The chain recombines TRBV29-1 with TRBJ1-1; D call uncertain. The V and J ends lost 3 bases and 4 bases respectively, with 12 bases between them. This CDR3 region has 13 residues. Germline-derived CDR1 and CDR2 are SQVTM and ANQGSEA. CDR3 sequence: CSVDNFGGTEAFF. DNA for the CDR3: TGCAGCGTTGATAACTTCGGAGGCACTGAAGCTTTCTTT.

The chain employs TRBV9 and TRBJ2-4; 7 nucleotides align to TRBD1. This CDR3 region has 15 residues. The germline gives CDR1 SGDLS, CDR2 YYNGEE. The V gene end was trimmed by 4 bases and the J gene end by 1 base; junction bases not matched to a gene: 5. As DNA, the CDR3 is TGTGCCAGCAGCACGACAGGGACGGCCAAAAACATTCAGTACTTC. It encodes CASSTTGTAKNIQYF.

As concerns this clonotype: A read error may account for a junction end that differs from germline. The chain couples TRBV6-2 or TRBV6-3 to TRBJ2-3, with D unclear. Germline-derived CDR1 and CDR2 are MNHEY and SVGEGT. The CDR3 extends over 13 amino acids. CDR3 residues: CVSSYYRTDTQYF. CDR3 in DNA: TGTGTCAGCAGTTATTATCGCACAGATACGCAGTATTTT.

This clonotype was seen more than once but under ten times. The CDR3 nucleotides read TGTGCCAGTAGCCAAGGGGGACTAGCTTCTTCAGAGCAGTACTTC. Its protein is CASSQGGLASSEQYF. The chain is built from TRBV19 and TRBJ2-7; 9 bases are shared with TRBD2. CDR3 length: 15 residues. Germline CDR1 is LNHDA and CDR2 is SQIVND (reference sequence). Unmatched junction bases numbered 13, after V lost 6 bases and J lost 7 bases.

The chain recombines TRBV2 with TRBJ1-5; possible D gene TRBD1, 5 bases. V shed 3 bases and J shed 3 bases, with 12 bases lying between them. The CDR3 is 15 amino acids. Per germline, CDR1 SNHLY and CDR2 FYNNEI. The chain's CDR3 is CASSDEGANNQPQHF. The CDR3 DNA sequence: TGTGCCAGCAGTGACGAAGGGGCCAACAATCAGCCCCAGCATTTT. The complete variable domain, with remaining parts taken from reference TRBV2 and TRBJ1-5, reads EPEVTQTPSHQVTQMGQEVILRCVPISNHLYFYWYRQILGQKVEFLVSFYNNEISEKSEIFDDQFSVERPDGSNFTLKIRSTKLEDSAMYFCASSDEGANNQPQHFGDGTRLSIL.

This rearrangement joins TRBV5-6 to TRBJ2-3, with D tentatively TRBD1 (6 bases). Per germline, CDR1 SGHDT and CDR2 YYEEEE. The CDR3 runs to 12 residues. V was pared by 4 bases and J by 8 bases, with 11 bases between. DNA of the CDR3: TGTGCCAGCAGCAAGGGACAAGGTACGCAGTATTTT. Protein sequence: CASSKGQGTQYF. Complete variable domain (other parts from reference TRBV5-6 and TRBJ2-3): DAGVTQSPTHLIKTRGQQVTLRCSPKSGHDTVSWYQQALGQGPQFIFQYYEEEERQRGNFPDRFSGHQFPNYSSELNVNALLLGDSALYLCASSKGQGTQYFGPGTRLTVL.

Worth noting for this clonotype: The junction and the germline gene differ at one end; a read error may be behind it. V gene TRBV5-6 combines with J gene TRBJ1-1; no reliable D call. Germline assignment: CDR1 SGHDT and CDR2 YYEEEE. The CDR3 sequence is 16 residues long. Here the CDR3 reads CVSSLGVVSGSIEAFF. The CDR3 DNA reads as TGTGTCAGCAGCCTGGGAGTCGTTAGTGGAAGTATTGAAGCTTTCTTT.

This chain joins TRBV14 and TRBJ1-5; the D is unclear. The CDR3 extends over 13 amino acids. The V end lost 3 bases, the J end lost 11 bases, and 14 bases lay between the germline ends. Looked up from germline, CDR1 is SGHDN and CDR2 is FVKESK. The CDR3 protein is CASSQSGSSSQHF. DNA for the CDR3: TGTGCCAGCAGCCAGTCTGGGTCAAGCTCCCAGCATTTT.

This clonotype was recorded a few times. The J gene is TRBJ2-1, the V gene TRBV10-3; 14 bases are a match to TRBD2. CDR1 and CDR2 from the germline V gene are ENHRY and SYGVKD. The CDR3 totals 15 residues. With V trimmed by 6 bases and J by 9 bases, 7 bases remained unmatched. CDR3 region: CAISLGTSGRSEQFF. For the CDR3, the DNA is TGTGCCATCAGCCTTGGGACTAGCGGGAGAAGTGAGCAGTTCTTC.

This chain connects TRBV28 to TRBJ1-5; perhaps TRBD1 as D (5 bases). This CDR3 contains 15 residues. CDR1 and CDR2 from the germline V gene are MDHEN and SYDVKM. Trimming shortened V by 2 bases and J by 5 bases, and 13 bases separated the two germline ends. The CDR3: CASSLTAQGHQPQHF. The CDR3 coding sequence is TGTGCCAGCAGTTTAACGGCGCAGGGCCATCAGCCCCAGCATTTT.

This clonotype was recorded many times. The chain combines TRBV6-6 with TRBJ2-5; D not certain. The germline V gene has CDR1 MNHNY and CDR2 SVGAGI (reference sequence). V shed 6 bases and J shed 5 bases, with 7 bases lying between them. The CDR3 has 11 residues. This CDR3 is CASSPTETQYF. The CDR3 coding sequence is TGTGCCAGCAGCCCAACGGAGACCCAGTACTTC.

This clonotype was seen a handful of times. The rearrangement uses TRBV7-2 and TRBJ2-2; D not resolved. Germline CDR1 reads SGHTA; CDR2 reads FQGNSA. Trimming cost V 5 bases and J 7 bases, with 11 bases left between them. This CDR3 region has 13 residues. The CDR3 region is CASSPILGGELFF. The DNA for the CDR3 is TGTGCCAGCAGCCCTATTTTGGGCGGGGAGCTGTTTTTT.

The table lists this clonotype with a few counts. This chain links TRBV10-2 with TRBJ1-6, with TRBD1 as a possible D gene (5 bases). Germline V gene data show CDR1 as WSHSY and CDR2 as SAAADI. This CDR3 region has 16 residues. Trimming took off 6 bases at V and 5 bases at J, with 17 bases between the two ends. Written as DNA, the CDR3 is TGCGCCAGCAGCCTTGTGGGGCAGCTCAATAATTCACCCCTCCACTTT. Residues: CASSLVGQLNNSPLHF.

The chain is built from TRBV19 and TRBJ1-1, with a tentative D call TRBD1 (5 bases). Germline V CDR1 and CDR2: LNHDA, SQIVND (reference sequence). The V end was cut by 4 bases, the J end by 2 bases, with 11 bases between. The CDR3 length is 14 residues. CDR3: CASSTGRFNTEAFF. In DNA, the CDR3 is TGTGCCAGTAGTACGGGACGGTTCAACACTGAAGCTTTCTTT.

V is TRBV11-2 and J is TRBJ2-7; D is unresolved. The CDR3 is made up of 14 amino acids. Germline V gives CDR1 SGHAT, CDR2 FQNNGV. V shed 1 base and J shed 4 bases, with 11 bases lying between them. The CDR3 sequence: CASSLAQGKYEQYF. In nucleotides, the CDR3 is TGTGCCAGCAGCTTAGCCCAAGGCAAGTACGAGCAGTACTTC.

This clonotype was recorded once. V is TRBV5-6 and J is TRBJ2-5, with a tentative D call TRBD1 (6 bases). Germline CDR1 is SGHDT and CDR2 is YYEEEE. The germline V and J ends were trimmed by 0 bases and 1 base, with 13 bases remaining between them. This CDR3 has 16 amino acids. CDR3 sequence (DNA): TGTGCCAGCAGCTTGGGATGGACAGCAACCCAAGAGACCCAGTACTTC. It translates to CASSLGWTATQETQYF.